This TCR beta chain was captured in a study of blood T cell repertoires in COVID-19. Study details: The study drew acute and convalescent COVID-19 samples from the United States, Italy and Spain. In each case, the material was cDNA or gDNA derived from T cells, B-cell-depleted T cells, or PBMCs.

With V trimmed by 6 bases and J by 10 bases, 7 bases remained unmatched. The germline CDR1 and CDR2 sequences are KGHSH and LQKENI. CDR3 length: 13 residues. Per the original data handling: For nucleated cells, counts were estimated from reference gene primer amplification. Data came from immunoSEQ multiplex PCR; TCRdb stores just in-frame clones and leaves some out. D and trimming come from the DNA, and the V and J calls and clone size come from that table. Here the sample spans about 99,000 clones, around nine tenths being singletons. The chain has TRBV18 and TRBJ2-1; 9 nucleotides align to TRBD1. The sequencing input was peripheral blood. The sequence was collected from a human donor in a cohort sampled during active COVID-19. This CDR3 reads CASSRGQGTEQFF. CDR3 coding DNA: TGTGCCAGCTCGAGAGGACAGGGGACCGAGCAGTTCTTC.